This T cell receptor (beta chain) was identified in a study of glioma-infiltrating T cells (dated by TCRdb to 2016 to 2017). About the investigation overall: Sequencing of TCR alpha- and beta-chain repertoires was performed on glioma tissue, on non-neoplastic brain tissue, and on matched peripheral blood mononuclear cells. The paired cohort comprised three low-grade glioma patients, about eight primary glioblastoma patients and three non-glioma patients contributing non-neoplastic brain tissue. To measure how far tissue and blood T-cell populations diverged, each tissue-infiltrating repertoire was compared against the peripheral blood repertoire of the same patient. On the study overall, not on this receptor specifically: In non-neoplastic patients, VJ-independent divergence between tissue and blood fell below expectation, whereas in all gliomas, and especially in low-grade gliomas, the divergence rose above expectation. Only a very small number of CDR3 sequences turned up in both tissue and blood, a result put down to high CDR3 diversity combined with limited sampling. Small numbers underpinned the group comparisons: eight glioblastoma patients, three low-grade glioma patients and three non-neoplastic patients.

From its cysteine to its phenylalanine, the CDR3 spans 15 amino acids. The retained sequence is limited to the CDR3, 45 bases, with the frame set at the first base. V is cut back by 4 bases and J by 8 bases, with 11 bases in the junction unmatched. The germline V gene yields SGHRS for CDR1 and YFSETQ for CDR2. The iRepertoire nested amplicon-rescue multiplex PCR (arm-PCR) platform was used to amplify TCR alpha and beta CDR3 regions from RNA. For one-step reverse transcription and amplification, about 95-400 ng of tissue mRNA or PBMC total RNA was used as input. Following bead purification, Illumina adapters were added through a secondary multiplex PCR, and the libraries were then gel-purified between 200 and 400 bp. The libraries contained internal 6-nucleotide barcodes that were used for demultiplexing. Sequencing of libraries was performed on an Illumina MiSeq with 2x220 or 2x250 nucleotide paired-end reads. In the paper's pipeline: FLASH 1.2.11 was used to merge paired reads, and BWA-MEM then aligned the reads to the GRCh37 human genome before TRA and TRB reads were extracted. An IMGT-derived reference of cassette sequences and CDR3 motifs, with pseudogenes included, was used for V and J assignment. Reads were translated in three frames, and productive CDR3s were defined as those with a C...FGXG motif and no stop codons. Unique combinations of V-J cassette pair and CDR3 amino acid sequence were defined as clonotypes. Hamming distance filtering was applied to reads, with thresholds set by the sequence error rate of each sample in mapped regions. TCRdb reprocessing: public reads trimmed at Q25 with fastp, clones called with MiXCR, in-frame beta chains kept. Each entry is one CDR3 protein sequence, shown with its most common DNA and genes. These V and J calls originate from TCRdb's pipeline instead of the authors' own analysis. The table for this sample lists tens of thousands of distinct CDR3 sequences; about 25% of them were counted only once. The top ten clonotypes cover 6.7% of the sample.

Points on this clonotype: Its antigen is unknown. Base qualities are missing; no much larger clone stands one base away.

The source material was glioma tissue, nonneoplastic brain tissue, or PBMCs (not recorded which). The source is a human donor with low-grade glioma or glioblastoma, undergoing nonglioma brain surgery, or in good health (not recorded which). The sequence links TRBV5-1 to TRBJ1-4; TRBD1 aligns with 7 central bases. The CDR3 amino acid sequence is: CASSRSQGSNEKLFF. Here is the DNA: TGCGCCAGCAGCCGGTCACAGGGGTCGAACGAAAAACTGTTTTTT.